The 11 T cell receptor beta chains below were found in one sample sequenced in a study of cytomegalovirus exposure and HLA in healthy donors. PCR primers comprised 60 Vbeta and 13 Jbeta primers. Sequenced by immunoSEQ multiplex PCR; TCRdb stores in-frame clones only, minus some. The sample carries under 250,000 clones, approximately 78% recorded once. The specimen was PBMCs. The receptors come from a male donor in good health and CMV-seronegative.

The chain links TRBV7-8 to TRBJ1-1; D is unresolved. Trimming took 7 bases from V and 1 from J, leaving 10 bases between them. Per the germline V gene, CDR1 is SGHVS and CDR2 is FQNEAQ. The CDR3 runs to 13 residues. The CDR3 DNA is TGTGCCAGCAACCTGGCCGAGAACACTGAAGCTTTCTTT. Translating it yields CASNLAENTEAFF.

The chain links TRBV27 to TRBJ2-7; 10 nucleotides agree with TRBD1. V shed 5 bases, J shed 3 bases, and the junction held 16 bases outside the gene matches. From germline, CDR1 is MNHEY and CDR2 SMNVEV (reference sequence). The length of the CDR3 is 18 residues. CDR3 amino acids: CASSPREGLGQGFYEQYF. CDR3 DNA: TGTGCCAGCAGTCCCCGAGAAGGATTGGGACAGGGGTTCTACGAGCAGTACTTC.

In its sample, this clone was seen a few times. This chain links TRBV6-1 with TRBJ2-3; 10 nucleotides match TRBD2. After removal of 5 bases from V and 6 bases from J, the junction contained 8 bases not matched to a gene. Germline CDR1 reads MNHNS; CDR2 reads SASEGT. This CDR3 comprises 15 residues. CDR3 sequence: CASSTRGSGRDTQYF. CDR3 in DNA: TGTGCCAGCAGTACCCGGGGTAGCGGGAGGGATACGCAGTATTTT.

In DNA form, the CDR3 reads TGTGCCAGCAGTTACGCTAGCGGGATTATCACAGATACGCAGTATTTT. Protein sequence: CASSYASGIITDTQYF. This sequence joins TRBV27 and TRBJ2-3, with 9 bases aligning to TRBD2. This CDR3 is 16 amino acids long. The germline gives CDR1 MNHEY, CDR2 SMNVEV (reference sequence). J gave up 2 bases and V 4 bases, and 7 bases lay outside the gene matches.

The chain has TRBV7-9 and TRBJ2-5; tentatively, D is TRBD2 (5 bases). The CDR3 is 15 amino acids. Germline V gene data show CDR1 as SEHNR and CDR2 as FQNEAQ (reference sequence). The germline V and J ends were trimmed by 1 base and 1 base, with 10 bases remaining between them. DNA of the CDR3: TGTGCCAGCAGCTTAGGGGGAGTGGTCCAAGAGACCCAGTACTTC. Amino acids: CASSLGGVVQETQYF.

The chain couples TRBV11-3 to TRBJ1-1; 9 bases are shared with TRBD1. Germline CDR1 is SGHNT and CDR2 is YENEEA. The CDR3 has 15 residues. The V gene end was trimmed by 6 bases and the J gene end by 1 base; junction bases not matched to a gene: 6. CDR3 DNA sequence: TGTGCCAGCAGTACGGGACAGGGAAGGAACACTGAAGCTTTCTTT. Amino acid sequence: CASSTGQGRNTEAFF.

This clone was detected once. The chain is built from TRBV19 and TRBJ2-1; D is possibly TRBD2 (6 bases). V was trimmed by 3 bases and J by 10 bases, leaving 13 bases between them. Germline-derived CDR1 and CDR2 are LNHDA and SQIVND (reference sequence). This CDR3 is 13 amino acids long. The CDR3 loop reads CASSIGSRDEQFF. CDR3 DNA: TGTGCCAGTAGTATCGGTTCGCGGGACGAGCAGTTCTTC.

The chain joins TRBV5-4 to TRBJ1-4; the D gene is possibly TRBD1 (6 bases). The CDR3 covers 16 residues. Trimming took 0 bases from V and 3 from J, leaving 12 bases between them. Germline V CDR1 and CDR2: SGHNT, YYREEE (reference sequence). The CDR3 is CASSLGGPGSNEKLFF. CDR3 nucleotide sequence: TGTGCCAGCAGCTTGGGGGGGCCGGGTTCTAATGAAAAACTGTTTTTT.

The chain has TRBV10-3 and TRBJ2-1; no reliable D call. The ends were cut back, 2 bases at V and 6 bases at J, with 5 bases in the middle. This CDR3 contains 12 residues. CDR1 and CDR2 from the germline V gene are ENHRY and SYGVKD. The CDR3 DNA reads as TGTGCCATCAGTGAGGTCGGCAATGAGCAGTTCTTC. This codes for CAISEVGNEQFF.

The sample holds a few counts of this clone. The genes are TRBV19 and TRBJ2-1; the match to TRBD1 covers 7 bases. Per germline, CDR1 LNHDA and CDR2 SQIVND (reference sequence). CDR3 length equals 15 residues. After removal of 3 bases from V and 5 bases from J, the junction contained 7 bases not matched to a gene. Here the CDR3 DNA reads TGTGCCAGTAGTATTGGGGCAGGGGGTAACAATGAGCAGTTCTTC. Translating gives CASSIGAGGNNEQFF.

The rearrangement joins TRBV5-4 to TRBJ2-1, with 10 bases lining up with TRBD2. J was trimmed by 14 bases and V by 6 bases; bases with no gene match: 17. CDR1 SGHNT and CDR2 YYREEE come from the germline V gene (reference sequence). CDR3 size: 15 residues. The CDR3 loop reads CASNSRGSSGGSEFF. The CDR3 nucleotides read TGTGCCAGCAACTCTCGCGGAAGTAGCGGGGGGTCGGAGTTCTTC.